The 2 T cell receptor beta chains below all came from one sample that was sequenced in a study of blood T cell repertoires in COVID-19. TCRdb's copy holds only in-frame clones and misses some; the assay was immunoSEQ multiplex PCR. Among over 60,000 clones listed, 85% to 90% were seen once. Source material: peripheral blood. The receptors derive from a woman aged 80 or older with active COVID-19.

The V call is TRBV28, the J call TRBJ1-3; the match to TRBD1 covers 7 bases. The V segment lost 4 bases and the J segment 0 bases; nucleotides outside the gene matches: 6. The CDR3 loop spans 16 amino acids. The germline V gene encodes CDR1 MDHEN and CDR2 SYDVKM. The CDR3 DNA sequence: TGTGCCAGCAGTTCGGGACAGCTGAGCTCTGGAAACACCATATATTTT. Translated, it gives CASSSGQLSSGNTIYF. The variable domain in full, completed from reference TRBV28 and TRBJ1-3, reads DVKVTQSSRYLVKRTGEKVFLECVQDMDHENMFWYRQDPGLGLRLIYFSYDVKMKEKGDIPEGYSVSREKKERFSLILESASTNQTSMYLCASSSGQLSSGNTIYFGEGSWLTVV.

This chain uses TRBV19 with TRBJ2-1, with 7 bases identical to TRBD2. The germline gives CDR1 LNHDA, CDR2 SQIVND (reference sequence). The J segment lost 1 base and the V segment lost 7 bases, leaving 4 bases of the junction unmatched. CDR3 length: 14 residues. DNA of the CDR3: TGTGCCAGTACTAGCGGCATATCCTACAATGAGCAGTTCTTC. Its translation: CASTSGISYNEQFF.